A selection of T cell receptor beta chains follows, all from one sample in a study of T-cell memory formation after mild COVID-19. TCRdb passed the 5' RACE reads through MiXCR, listing each CDR3 protein once. This table holds some 290,000 distinct CDR3 sequences, around 15% found once. The sequenced sample was PBMCs or a T cell subset sorted from them (not recorded which). The receptors come from a man younger than 35 who had mild COVID-19 (a few samples of this study predate the infection). Cell type and time point are not known. The conserved cysteine and the conserved F or W are not part of the CDR3 here.

v_call	j_call	cdr3_aa
TRBV10-3	TRBJ2-3	AIRQEGADTQY
TRBV11-2	TRBJ2-3	ASSSFRDPPPDTQY
TRBV10-3	TRBJ1-1	AIGQGPAF
TRBV20-1	TRBJ2-7	SARDRTGGYEQY
TRBV7-9	TRBJ2-1	ASSLPQGSGNEQF
TRBV20-1	TRBJ1-4	SARDSLVEKLF
TRBV10-2	TRBJ1-2	ASSESRRRIGYT
TRBV7-7	TRBJ2-5	ASSQGHGQETQY
TRBV27	TRBJ1-2	ASSSTGTHGYT
TRBV5-1	TRBJ1-4	ASSGTGFGGKLF
TRBV12-3/TRBV12-4	TRBJ2-2	ASTQRWTGELF
TRBV29-1	TRBJ2-1	SVVGAPNEQF
TRBV5-1	TRBJ2-5	ASSTQIQETQY
TRBV28	TRBJ1-5	ASSLVWEDQPQH
TRBV7-2	TRBJ2-5	ASSLDSATQH
TRBV27	TRBJ2-5	ASNPLANLGGEETQY
TRBV13	TRBJ1-1	ASSLKHGNTEAF